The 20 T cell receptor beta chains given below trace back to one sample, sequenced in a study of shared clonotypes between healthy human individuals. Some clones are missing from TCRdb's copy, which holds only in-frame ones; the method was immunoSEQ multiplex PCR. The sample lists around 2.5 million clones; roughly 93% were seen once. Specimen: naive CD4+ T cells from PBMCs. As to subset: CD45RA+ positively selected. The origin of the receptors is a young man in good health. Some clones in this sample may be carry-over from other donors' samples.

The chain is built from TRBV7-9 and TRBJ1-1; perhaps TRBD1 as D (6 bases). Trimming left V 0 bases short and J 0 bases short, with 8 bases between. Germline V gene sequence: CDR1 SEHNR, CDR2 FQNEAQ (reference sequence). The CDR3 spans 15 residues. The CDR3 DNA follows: TGTGCCAGCAGCTTAGCTGACAGGATGAACACTGAAGCTTTCTTT. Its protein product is CASSLADRMNTEAFF.

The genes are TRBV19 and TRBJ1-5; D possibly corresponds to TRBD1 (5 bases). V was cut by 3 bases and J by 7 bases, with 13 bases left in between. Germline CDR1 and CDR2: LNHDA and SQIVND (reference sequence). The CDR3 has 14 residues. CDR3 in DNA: TGTGCCAGTAGTATCTCAGGGTTTGGCCAGCCCCAGCATTTT. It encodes CASSISGFGQPQHF.

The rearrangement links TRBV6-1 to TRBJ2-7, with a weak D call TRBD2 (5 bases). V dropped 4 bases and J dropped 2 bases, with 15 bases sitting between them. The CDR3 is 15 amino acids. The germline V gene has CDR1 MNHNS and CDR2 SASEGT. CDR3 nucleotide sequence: TGTGCCAGCAGTGCTGGGAGCACAGTCACCTACGAGCAGTACTTC. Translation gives CASSAGSTVTYEQYF.

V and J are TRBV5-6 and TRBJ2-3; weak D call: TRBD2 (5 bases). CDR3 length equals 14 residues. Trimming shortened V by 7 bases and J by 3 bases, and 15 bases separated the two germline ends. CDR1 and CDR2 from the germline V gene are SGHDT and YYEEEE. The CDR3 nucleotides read TGTGCCAGCTCGCGCCGACGCGGGACAGATACGCAGTATTTT. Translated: CASSRRRGTDTQYF.

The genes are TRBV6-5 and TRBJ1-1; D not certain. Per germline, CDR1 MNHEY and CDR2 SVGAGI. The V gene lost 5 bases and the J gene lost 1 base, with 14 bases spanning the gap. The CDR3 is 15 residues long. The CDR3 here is CASSPEDLGNTEAFF. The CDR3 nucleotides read TGTGCCAGCAGTCCCGAAGATCTCGGGAACACTGAAGCTTTCTTT.

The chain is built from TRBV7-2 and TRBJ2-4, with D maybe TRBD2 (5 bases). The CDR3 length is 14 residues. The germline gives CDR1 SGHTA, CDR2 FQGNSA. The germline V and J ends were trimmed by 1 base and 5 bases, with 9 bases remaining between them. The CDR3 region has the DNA TGTGCCAGCAGCTTAGTGACTACTCAAAACATTCAGTACTTC. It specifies CASSLVTTQNIQYF.

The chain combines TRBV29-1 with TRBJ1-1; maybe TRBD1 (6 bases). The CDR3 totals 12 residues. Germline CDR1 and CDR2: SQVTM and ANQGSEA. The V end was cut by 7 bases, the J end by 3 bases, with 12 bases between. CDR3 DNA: TGCAGCGCTGGGGACACTTACACTGAAGCTTTCTTT. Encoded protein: CSAGDTYTEAFF.

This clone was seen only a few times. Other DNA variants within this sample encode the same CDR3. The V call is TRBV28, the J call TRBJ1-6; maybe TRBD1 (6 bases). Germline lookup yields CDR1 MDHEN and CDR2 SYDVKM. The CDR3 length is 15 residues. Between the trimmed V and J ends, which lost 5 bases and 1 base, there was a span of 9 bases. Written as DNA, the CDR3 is TGTGCCAGCAGTGGGGGGGCGTCCTATAATTCACCCCTCCACTTT. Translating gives CASSGGASYNSPLHF.

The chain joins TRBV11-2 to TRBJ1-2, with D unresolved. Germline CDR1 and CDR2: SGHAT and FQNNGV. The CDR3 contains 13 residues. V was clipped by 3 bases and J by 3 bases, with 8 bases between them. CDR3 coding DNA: TGTGCCAGCAGCTTGGACGGCTACTATGGCTACACCTTC. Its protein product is CASSLDGYYGYTF. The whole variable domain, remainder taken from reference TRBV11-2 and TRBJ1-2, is EAGVAQSPRYKIIEKRQSVAFWCNPISGHATLYWYQQILGQGPKLLIQFQNNGVVDDSQLPKDRFSAERLKGVDSTLKIQPAKLEDSAVYLCASSLDGYYGYTFGSGTRLTVV.

The CDR3 loop is CASSFRAPEEQYF. Written as DNA, the CDR3 is TGTGCCAGTAGTTTCCGGGCCCCCGAGGAGCAGTACTTC. V is TRBV19 and J is TRBJ2-7; D is unclear. The CDR3 sequence is 13 residues long. The germline V gene has CDR1 LNHDA and CDR2 SQIVND (reference sequence). The V and J ends lost 5 bases and 7 bases respectively, with 15 bases between them. The full variable domain, completed using reference TRBV19 and TRBJ2-7, is DGGITQSPKYLFRKEGQNVTLSCEQNLNHDAMYWYRQDPGQGLRLIYYSQIVNDFQKGDIAEGYSVSREKKESFPLTVTSAQKNPTAFYLCASSFRAPEEQYFGPGTRLTVT.

The chain's CDR3 is CASTANRGDSNQPQHF. The CDR3, as DNA: TGTGCCAGTACCGCCAATCGGGGAGATAGCAATCAGCCCCAGCATTTT. The chain carries TRBV2 and TRBJ1-5; D not certain. V was pared by 9 bases and J by 0 bases, with 18 bases between. CDR3 size: 16 residues. The V gene's germline CDR1 is SNHLY and CDR2 FYNNEI. The complete variable domain, with remaining parts taken from reference TRBV2 and TRBJ1-5, reads EPEVTQTPSHQVTQMGQEVILRCVPISNHLYFYWYRQILGQKVEFLVSFYNNEISEKSEIFDDQFSVERPDGSNFTLKIRSTKLEDSAMYFCASTANRGDSNQPQHFGDGTRLSIL.

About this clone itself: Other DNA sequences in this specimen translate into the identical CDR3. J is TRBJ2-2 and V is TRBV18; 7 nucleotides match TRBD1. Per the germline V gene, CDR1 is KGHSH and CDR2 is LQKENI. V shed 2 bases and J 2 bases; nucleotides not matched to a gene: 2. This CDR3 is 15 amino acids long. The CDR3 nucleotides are TGTGCCAGCTCACCAAGACAGGGTAACACCGGGGAGCTGTTTTTT. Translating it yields CASSPRQGNTGELFF.

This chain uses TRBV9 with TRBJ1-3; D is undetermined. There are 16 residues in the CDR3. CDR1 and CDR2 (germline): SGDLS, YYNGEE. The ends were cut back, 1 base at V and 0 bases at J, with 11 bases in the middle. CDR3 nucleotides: TGTGCCAGCAGCGTATTCAGCGACTCCTCTGGAAACACCATATATTTT. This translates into CASSVFSDSSGNTIYF.

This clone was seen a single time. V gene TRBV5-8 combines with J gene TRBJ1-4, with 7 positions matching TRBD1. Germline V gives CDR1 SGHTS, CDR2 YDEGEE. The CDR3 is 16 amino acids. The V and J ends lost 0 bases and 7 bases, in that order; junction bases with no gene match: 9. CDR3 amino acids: CASSLGLGGFGEKLFF. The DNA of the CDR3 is TGTGCCAGCAGCTTGGGGTTAGGGGGCTTCGGTGAAAAACTGTTTTTT.

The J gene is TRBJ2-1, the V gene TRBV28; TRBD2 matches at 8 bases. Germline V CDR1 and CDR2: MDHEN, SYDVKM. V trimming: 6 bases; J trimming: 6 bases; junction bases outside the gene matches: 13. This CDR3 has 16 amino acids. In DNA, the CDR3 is TGTGCCAGCAGCCCCGGGATAGCGGGATCGGGCAATGAGCAGTTCTTC. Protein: CASSPGIAGSGNEQFF.

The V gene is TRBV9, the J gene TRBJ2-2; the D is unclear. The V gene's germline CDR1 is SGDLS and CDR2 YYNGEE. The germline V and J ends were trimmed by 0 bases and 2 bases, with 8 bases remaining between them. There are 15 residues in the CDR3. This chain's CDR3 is CASSVVATNTGELFF. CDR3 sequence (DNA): TGTGCCAGCAGCGTAGTGGCAACTAACACCGGGGAGCTGTTTTTT.

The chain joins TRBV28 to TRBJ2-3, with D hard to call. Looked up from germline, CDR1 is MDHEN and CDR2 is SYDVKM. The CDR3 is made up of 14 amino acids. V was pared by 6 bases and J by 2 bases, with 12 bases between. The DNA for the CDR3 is TGTGCCAGCAGCTATGACCAGTACACAGATACGCAGTATTTT. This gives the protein CASSYDQYTDTQYF.

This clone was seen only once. CDR3 nucleotide sequence: TGTGCCTGGAGTGTACAGGGTGTCGGGGAGCTGTTTTTT. Amino acids: CAWSVQGVGELFF. The V call is TRBV30, the J call TRBJ2-2; tentatively, D is TRBD1 (6 bases). CDR3 length: 13 amino acids. The V end was cut by 0 bases, the J end by 7 bases, with 9 bases between. Per the germline V gene, CDR1 is GTSNPN and CDR2 is SVGIG (reference sequence).

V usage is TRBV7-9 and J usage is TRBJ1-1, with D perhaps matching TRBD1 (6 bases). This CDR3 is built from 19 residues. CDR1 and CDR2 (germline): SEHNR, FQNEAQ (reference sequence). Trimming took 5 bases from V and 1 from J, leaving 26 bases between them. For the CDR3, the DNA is TGTGCCAGCAGCCCGCTAACAGGACAGATGGAACACTGGAACACTGAAGCTTTCTTT. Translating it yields CASSPLTGQMEHWNTEAFF.

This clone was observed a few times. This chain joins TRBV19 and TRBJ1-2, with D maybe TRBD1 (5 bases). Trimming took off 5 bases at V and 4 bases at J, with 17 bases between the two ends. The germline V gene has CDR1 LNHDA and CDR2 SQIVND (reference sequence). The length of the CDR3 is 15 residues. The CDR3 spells CASSARTPGRYGYTF. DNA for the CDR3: TGTGCCAGTAGTGCCCGGACCCCGGGACGCTATGGCTACACCTTC. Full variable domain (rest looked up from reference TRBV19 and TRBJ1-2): DGGITQSPKYLFRKEGQNVTLSCEQNLNHDAMYWYRQDPGQGLRLIYYSQIVNDFQKGDIAEGYSVSREKKESFPLTVTSAQKNPTAFYLCASSARTPGRYGYTFGSGTRLTVV.